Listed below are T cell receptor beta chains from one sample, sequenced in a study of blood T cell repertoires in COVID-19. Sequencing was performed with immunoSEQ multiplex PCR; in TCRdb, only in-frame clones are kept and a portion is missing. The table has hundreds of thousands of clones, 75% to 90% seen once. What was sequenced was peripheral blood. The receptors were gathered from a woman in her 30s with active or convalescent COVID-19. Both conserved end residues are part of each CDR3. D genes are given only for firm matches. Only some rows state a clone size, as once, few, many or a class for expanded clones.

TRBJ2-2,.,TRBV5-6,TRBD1,TGTGCCAGCAGCTTTTTCCGTCAGGGGGCTGGTGACACCGGGGAGCTGTTTTTT,CASSFFRQGAGDTGELFF
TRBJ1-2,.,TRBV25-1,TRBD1,TGTGCCAGCAGTGACCCTATCCGACAGGGGGCGCGGAATGGCTACACCTTC,CASSDPIRQGARNGYTF
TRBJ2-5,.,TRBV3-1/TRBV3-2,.,TGTGCCAGCAGCCAAGCGCTACTAGCAGTCCAAGAGACCCAGTACTTC,CASSQALLAVQETQYF
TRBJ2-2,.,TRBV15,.,TGTGCCACCAGGGCGGGGAACACCGGGGAGCTGTTTTTT,CATRAGNTGELFF
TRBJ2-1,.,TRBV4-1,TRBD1,TGCGCCAGCAGCCTAACCAGACAGGGTGGGTACAATGAGCAGTTCTTC,CASSLTRQGGYNEQFF
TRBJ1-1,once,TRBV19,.,TGTGCCAGTAGTATAGGGGTTTGGGGCGACACTGAAGCTTTCTTT,CASSIGVWGDTEAFF
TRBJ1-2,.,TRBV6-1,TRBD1,TGTGCCAGCAGTGATCCGACAGGGAGCTATGGCTACACCTTC,CASSDPTGSYGYTF
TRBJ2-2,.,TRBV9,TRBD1,TGTGCCAGCAGCGTAGAGACAGGGGTGCTGTTTTTT,CASSVETGVLFF
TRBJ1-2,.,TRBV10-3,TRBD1,TGTGCCATCAGTGTGGGACAGAATGACTATGGCTACACCTTC,CAISVGQNDYGYTF
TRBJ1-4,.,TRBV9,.,TGTGCCAGCAGCGCCGGGGTGGTGGATGAAAAACTGTTTTTT,CASSAGVVDEKLFF
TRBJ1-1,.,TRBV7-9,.,TGTGCCAGCAGTGATGAGGTTTCAGAAGCTTTCTTT,CASSDEVSEAFF
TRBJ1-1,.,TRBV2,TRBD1,TGTGCCAGCAGTAAAGGGGCAGGGGGCGTCGGCACTGAAGCTTTCTTT,CASSKGAGGVGTEAFF
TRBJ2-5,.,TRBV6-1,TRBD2,TGTGCCAGCAGTGAAGCGGTCCTAGCGGGGCGGGAGACCCAGTACTTC,CASSEAVLAGRETQYF
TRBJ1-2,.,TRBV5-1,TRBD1,TGCGCCAGCAAAGGGACAGGGGTACAGGTCGGAGGTTATGGCTACACCTTC,CASKGTGVQVGGYGYTF
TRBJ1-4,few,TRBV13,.,TGTGCCAGCAGCTTATTTCAGTCTAATGAAAAACTGTTTTTT,CASSLFQSNEKLFF
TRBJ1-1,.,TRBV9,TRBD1,TGTGCCAGCAGCAGACAGGGGGGGAACACTGAAGCTTTCTTT,CASSRQGGNTEAFF
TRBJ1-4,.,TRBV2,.,TGTGCCAGCAGGGAGACAGGCTTAAATGAAAAACTGTTTTTT,CASRETGLNEKLFF
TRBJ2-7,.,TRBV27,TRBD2,TGTGCCAGCAGTTTCCAGCGGGAGGGGGGCGAGCAGTACTTC,CASSFQREGGEQYF
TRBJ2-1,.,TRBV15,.,TGTGCCACCAGCAGAGCAGGACTGATGAGCTCCTACAATGAGCAGTTCTTC,CATSRAGLMSSYNEQFF
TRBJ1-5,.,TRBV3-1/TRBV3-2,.,TGTGCCAGCAGCCAAGATCGTCTCAATCAGCCCCAGCATTTT,CASSQDRLNQPQHF
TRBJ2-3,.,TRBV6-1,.,TGTGCCAGCAGTGAAGATATCAGGGGTACGCAGTATTTT,CASSEDIRGTQYF
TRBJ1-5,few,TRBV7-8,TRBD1,TGTGCCAGCAGCCAAGGGACAGCAAATAGCAATCAGCCCCAGCATTTT,CASSQGTANSNQPQHF
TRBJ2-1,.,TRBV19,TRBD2,TGTGCCAGTAGTACCGAGAGCGGGAGGTGGAATGAGCAGTTCTTC,CASSTESGRWNEQFF
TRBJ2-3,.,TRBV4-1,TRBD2,TGCGCCAGCAGCCAAGATCTTGCGGGGGTTGGCCTCCTCACAGATACGCAGTATTTT,CASSQDLAGVGLLTDTQYF
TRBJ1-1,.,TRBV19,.,TGTGCCAGTAGTGCACAGGGTCCGGGCACTGAAGCTTTCTTT,CASSAQGPGTEAFF
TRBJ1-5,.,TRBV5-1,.,TGCGCCAGCAGCCCTCAAGCGGGACAGCCCCAGCATTTT,CASSPQAGQPQHF
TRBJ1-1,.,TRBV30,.,TGTGCCTGGAGTGTAGAGATAGGCAGGGGTCTAATCTACACTGAAGCTTTCTTT,CAWSVEIGRGLIYTEAFF
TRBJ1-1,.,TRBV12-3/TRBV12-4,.,TGTGCCAGCAGTTTGGTCAGGGACACTGAAGCTTTCTTT,CASSLVRDTEAFF
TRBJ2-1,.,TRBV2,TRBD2,TGTGCCAGCAGTCCTGGACTAGCGGGGCGCGGTGAGCAGTTCTTC,CASSPGLAGRGEQFF
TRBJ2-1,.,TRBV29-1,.,TGCAGCGTTGTCGGCGCGGGGACCTACAATGAGCAGTTCTTC,CSVVGAGTYNEQFF
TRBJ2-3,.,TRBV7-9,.,TGTGCCAGCAGCCATACGATGCTACAGAGCACAGATACGCAGTATTTT,CASSHTMLQSTDTQYF
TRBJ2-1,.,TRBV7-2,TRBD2,TGTGCCAGCACCTGGGGGACTAGCGCATACAATGAGCAGTTCTTC,CASTWGTSAYNEQFF
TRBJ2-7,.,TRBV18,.,TGTGCCAGCTCACCCATCGCCCCAATAAACATGTGGCAGTTGACCTACGAGCAGTACTTC,CASSPIAPINMWQLTYEQYF
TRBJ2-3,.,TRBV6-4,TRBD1,TGTGCCAGCAGTGACCGACAGGGGGATGTGGATACGCAGTATTTT,CASSDRQGDVDTQYF
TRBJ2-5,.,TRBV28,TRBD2,TGTGCCAGCAGTCAGACTAGCGGACGGAACCAAGAGACCCAGTACTTC,CASSQTSGRNQETQYF
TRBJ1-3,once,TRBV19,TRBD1,TGTGCCAGTACTCGGGACAGGGTCCTTGGAAACACCATATATTTT,CASTRDRVLGNTIYF
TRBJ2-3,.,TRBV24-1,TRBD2,TGTGCCACCAGTGAAACCGGGACTATAGAAGGAGATACGCAGTATTTT,CATSETGTIEGDTQYF
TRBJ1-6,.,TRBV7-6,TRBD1,TGTGCCAGCAGCTTGGGGACAGATCTCAATTCACCCCTCCACTTT,CASSLGTDLNSPLHF
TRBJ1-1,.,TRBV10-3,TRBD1,TGTGCCATCTCCCCGGGACAGGGGAACACTGAAGCTTTCTTT,CAISPGQGNTEAFF
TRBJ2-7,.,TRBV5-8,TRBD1,TGTGCCAGCAGCTTGGATAGGGGGCTTTCCTACGAGCAGTACTTC,CASSLDRGLSYEQYF
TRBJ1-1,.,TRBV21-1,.,TGTGCCAGCAGCACTCGTTGCAAACCGGGACAAATTAACACTGAAGCTTTCTTT,CASSTRCKPGQINTEAFF
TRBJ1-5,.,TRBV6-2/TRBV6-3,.,TGTGCCAGCAGTAGACGGGATCAGCCCCAGCATTTT,CASSRRDQPQHF
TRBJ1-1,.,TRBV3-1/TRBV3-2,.,TGTGCCAGCAGCCAAGAGGGGCCGGACACGCACAGAGCTTTCTTT,CASSQEGPDTHRAFF
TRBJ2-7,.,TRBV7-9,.,TGTGCCAGCACCTCCCCGTATGGCGACAGTCACTACGAGCAGTACTTC,CASTSPYGDSHYEQYF
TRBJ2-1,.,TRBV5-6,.,TGTGCCAGCGAAAACCGATTGGTACTCAATGAGCAGTTCTTC,CASENRLVLNEQFF
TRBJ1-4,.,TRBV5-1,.,TGCGCCAGCCACCTGGGGGGGCAGGGTGAAAAACTGTTTTTT,CASHLGGQGEKLFF
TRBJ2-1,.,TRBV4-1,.,TGCGCCAGCAGCCAACTTGCTCTTATGGCCCATGAGCAGTTCTTC,CASSQLALMAHEQFF
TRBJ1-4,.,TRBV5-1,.,TGCGCCAGCAGCGTTGGGACACCGAGGGGTCGTGAAAAACTGTTTTTT,CASSVGTPRGREKLFF
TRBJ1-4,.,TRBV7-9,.,TGTGCCAGCAGCTTAGCCTCGGCCGGGTTTAATGAAAAACTGTTTTTT,CASSLASAGFNEKLFF
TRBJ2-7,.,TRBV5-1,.,TGCGCCAGCAGCTTGTTTGGTGACAGCGGGTGGGACGAGCAGTACTTC,CASSLFGDSGWDEQYF
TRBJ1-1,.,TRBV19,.,TGTGCCAGTAGTCCCCGGACAGAGAACACTGAAGCTTTCTTT,CASSPRTENTEAFF
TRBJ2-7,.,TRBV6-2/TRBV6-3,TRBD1,TGTGCCAGCAGTCCGACAGGGTCTTACGAGCAGTACTTC,CASSPTGSYEQYF
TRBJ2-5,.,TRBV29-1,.,TGCAGCGTTGAAGATCGTGGAGCTGTGGGAGAGACCCAGTACTTC,CSVEDRGAVGETQYF
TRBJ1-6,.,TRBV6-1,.,TGTGCCAGCAGTGCCCCGTCGACAGACTATAATTCACCCCTCCACTTT,CASSAPSTDYNSPLHF
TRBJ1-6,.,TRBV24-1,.,TGTGCCACCGGGACTCTAGACTATAATTCACCCCTCCACTTT,CATGTLDYNSPLHF
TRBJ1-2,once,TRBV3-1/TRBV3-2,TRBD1,TGTGCCAGCAGCTCTACGGCAGGGGGCGGCTACACCTTC,CASSSTAGGGYTF